These 19 T cell receptor beta chains originate from one sample sequenced in a study of OX40 agonist ivuxolimab in advanced cancers. TCRdb's table, derived via immunoSEQ multiplex PCR, lists solely in-frame clones and lacks some. Here the sample spans tens of thousands of clones, around 85% being singletons. Specimen: CD4+ or CD8+ T cells sorted from blood, collected in a trial of the OX40 agonist ivuxolimab. Every receptor here comes from an adult with an advanced solid tumor such as melanoma, head and neck, liver or kidney cancer.

The chain employs TRBV11-3 and TRBJ2-1; 7 positions match TRBD1. Germline V CDR1 and CDR2: SGHNT, YENEEA. The ends lost 4 bases at V and 4 bases at J; junction bases unmatched: 7. This CDR3 region has 15 residues. The CDR3 sequence is CASSSRDRGYNEQFF. CDR3 DNA sequence: TGTGCCAGCAGCTCCCGGGACAGAGGATACAATGAGCAGTTCTTC.

The rearrangement joins TRBV7-3 to TRBJ2-5; D is unresolved. V lost 1 base to trimming and J lost 1 base, with 10 bases between them. There are 15 residues in the CDR3. The germline gives CDR1 SGHTA, CDR2 FQGTGA. CDR3 region: CASSLSYSVQETQYF. In nucleotides, the CDR3 is TGTGCCAGCAGCTTAAGTTACAGCGTCCAAGAGACCCAGTACTTC.

J is TRBJ2-1 and V is TRBV9; D is uncertain. V shed 3 bases and J shed 4 bases, with 14 bases lying between them. This CDR3 is built from 15 residues. Germline V lookup: CDR1 SGDLS, CDR2 YYNGEE. The CDR3 nucleotides are TGTGCCAGCAGCGCCAGACTGCGACCTTACAATGAGCAGTTCTTC. Translating it yields CASSARLRPYNEQFF.

The genes are TRBV7-2 and TRBJ2-5, with a possible D match to TRBD2 (5 bases). The CDR3 is made up of 14 amino acids. Germline-derived CDR1 and CDR2 are SGHTA and FQGNSA. Trimming left V 5 bases short and J 5 bases short, with 15 bases between. CDR3 coding DNA: TGTGCCAGCAGCCGACCGGGCCGCGGGGAGACCCAGTACTTC. Amino acids: CASSRPGRGETQYF.

The chain recombines TRBV27 with TRBJ1-1; D is unresolved. Germline V gene data show CDR1 as MNHEY and CDR2 as SMNVEV (reference sequence). This CDR3 is built from 13 residues. Trimming stripped 1 base from V and 1 base from J, with 4 bases between. The CDR3 DNA sequence: TGTGCCAGCAGTTTATTCGGGAACACTGAAGCTTTCTTT. Its translation is CASSLFGNTEAFF.

V gene TRBV9 combines with J gene TRBJ2-1; maybe TRBD2 (5 bases). This CDR3 has 16 amino acids. The V gene lost 4 bases and the J gene lost 8 bases, with 22 bases spanning the gap. Per the germline V gene, CDR1 is SGDLS and CDR2 is YYNGEE. The CDR3 coding sequence is TGTGCCAGCAGCCCCTTCGTGCGACTCGGGAACGATGAGCAGTTCTTC. Residues: CASSPFVRLGNDEQFF.

V usage is TRBV5-5 and J usage is TRBJ2-7, with 7 bases lining up with TRBD1. CDR3 size: 13 residues. J was trimmed by 7 bases and V by 5 bases; bases with no gene match: 9. Looked up from germline, CDR1 is SGHKS and CDR2 is YYEKEE (reference sequence). The CDR3, as DNA: TGTGCCAGCAGTTCTTACAGGGGTAGGGAGCAGTACTTC. Residues: CASSSYRGREQYF.

The chain uses TRBV2 and TRBJ2-5, with 7 bases that match TRBD2. V lost 9 bases to trimming and J lost 7 bases; unmatched junction nucleotides: 11. This CDR3 spans 13 amino acids. Germline V gene sequence: CDR1 SNHLY, CDR2 FYNNEI. Written as DNA, the CDR3 is TGTGCCAGTCGACTAGCTTGGGGGGGGACCCAGTACTTC. Its protein product is CASRLAWGGTQYF.

The CDR3 sequence: CASSLIGGYEQYF. CDR3 in DNA: TGTGCCAGCAGCTTAATTGGCGGCTACGAGCAGTACTTC. The chain combines TRBV7-3 with TRBJ2-5, with D uncertain. TRBJ2-7 explains the end of the DNA better; the J call may be wrong. Germline CDR1 reads SGHTA; CDR2 reads FQGTGA. The CDR3 covers 13 residues.

The chain uses TRBV27 and TRBJ2-1; 7 nucleotides agree with TRBD1. V lost 6 bases to trimming and J lost 5 bases; unmatched junction nucleotides: 16. CDR3 size: 17 residues. Germline V CDR1 and CDR2: MNHEY, SMNVEV (reference sequence). The CDR3 DNA reads TGTGCCAGCAGAGTTGATATAGAACCGGGACAGCACAATGAGCAGTTCTTC. Its translation: CASRVDIEPGQHNEQFF.

This clone was observed once. The rearrangement joins TRBV23-1 to TRBJ1-1; D remains ambiguous. TRBV23-1 is noted as an ORF with a role that remains uncertain. The CDR3 totals 11 residues. V was clipped by 6 bases and J by 2 bases, with 4 bases between them. In nucleotides, the CDR3 is TGCGCCAGCAGGCCAAACACTGAAGCTTTCTTT. Translating gives CASRPNTEAFF.

The count of this clone is one. The chain uses TRBV9 and TRBJ2-1; tentative D call: TRBD1 (6 bases). The CDR3 runs to 14 residues. Looked up from germline, CDR1 is SGDLS and CDR2 is YYNGEE. V lost 2 bases, J lost 2 bases, and 8 bases lay in between. CDR3 amino acids: CASSVDRTYNEQFF. The CDR3 DNA reads TGTGCCAGCAGCGTCGACAGGACCTACAATGAGCAGTTCTTC. The variable domain in full, completed from reference TRBV9 and TRBJ2-1, reads DSGVTQTPKHLITATGQRVTLRCSPRSGDLSVYWYQQSLDQGLQFLIQYYNGEERAKGNILERFSAQQFPDLHSELNLSSLELGDSALYFCASSVDRTYNEQFFGPGTRLTVL.

The chain links TRBV27 to TRBJ1-6; TRBD1 matches at 9 bases. V was clipped by 1 base and J by 6 bases; unmatched bases: 1. Germline values: CDR1 MNHEY, CDR2 SMNVEV (reference sequence). The CDR3 is 15 residues long. The DNA for the CDR3 is TGTGCCAGCAGTTTATGGGACAGGGTTAATTCACCCCTCCACTTT. Protein: CASSLWDRVNSPLHF.

The chain joins TRBV27 to TRBJ2-7, with D unclear. Trimming stripped 4 bases from V and 2 bases from J, with 15 bases between. Germline loops: CDR1 MNHEY, CDR2 SMNVEV (reference sequence). CDR3 length equals 15 residues. The chain's CDR3 is CASSSGQQYTYEQYF. Here the CDR3 DNA reads TGTGCCAGCAGTTCTGGGCAGCAATATACCTACGAGCAGTACTTC.

The rearrangement links TRBV25-1 to TRBJ2-5; either TRBD1 or TRBD2 may supply D (7 bases each). The germline gives CDR1 MGHDK, CDR2 SYGVNS. The CDR3 totals 15 residues. Trimming pared 3 bases from V and 2 bases from J, leaving 13 bases between. The CDR3 spells CASSESQGGQETQYF. CDR3 coding DNA: TGTGCCAGCAGTGAGTCCCAGGGGGGGCAAGAGACCCAGTACTTC.

CDR3 DNA: TGTGCCAGCAGTTTAACCCAAGCAGATACGCAGTATTTT. Its protein product is CASSLTQADTQYF. The genes are TRBV28 and TRBJ2-3; unclear D gene. Between the trimmed V and J ends, which lost 2 bases and 4 bases, there was a span of 7 bases. The V gene's germline CDR1 is MDHEN and CDR2 SYDVKM. The CDR3 is 13 residues long.

This clone was detected only once. The V and J genes are TRBV5-6 and TRBJ2-2; maybe TRBD2 (5 bases). Deletions cut 3 bases from V and 5 bases from J, with 14 bases between. The CDR3 covers 15 residues. Looked up from germline, CDR1 is SGHDT and CDR2 is YYEEEE. This CDR3 reads CASSSLPGLTGELFF. Written as DNA, the CDR3 is TGTGCCAGCAGCTCACTCCCGGGGTTAACCGGGGAGCTGTTTTTT.

Here the CDR3 DNA reads TGTGCCAGCAGCGTAGCGGCAAGGTTGAACACTGAAGCTTTCTTT. This encodes CASSVAARLNTEAFF. The rearrangement joins TRBV9 to TRBJ1-1; D is unresolved. Germline CDR1 reads SGDLS; CDR2 reads YYNGEE. V lost 0 bases and J lost 0, with 9 bases in between. This CDR3 is 15 amino acids long.

J is TRBJ2-7 and V is TRBV6-1; 9 nucleotides line up with TRBD1. Per germline, CDR1 MNHNS and CDR2 SASEGT. The length of the CDR3 is 13 residues. With 10 bases clipped from V and 5 bases from J, the junction kept 9 bases outside the gene matches. CDR3 DNA: TGTGCCACATGGGGACAGGGCTTAGACGAGCAGTACTTC. Protein sequence: CATWGQGLDEQYF.